A single sample is the source of the 27 T cell receptor beta chains below, sequenced in a study of blood T cells in healthy people across ages. Using a J-beta primer mix together with a sample-barcoded 5' primer, a second PCR was run for about 6 to 12 cycles. From the 5' RACE reads, TCRdb called clonotypes with MiXCR, one entry per CDR3 protein. Found here are 1.5 million to 1.8 million distinct CDR3 sequences, roughly 43% of them singletons; the top ten hold 4%. The sequenced sample consisted of blood. Every receptor here comes from a woman aged 18-30 years in good health.

This chain connects TRBV7-2 to TRBJ2-5, with 11 bases aligning to TRBD2. CDR1 and CDR2 from the germline V gene are SGHTA and FQGNSA. There are 14 residues in the CDR3. The V segment lost 1 base and the J segment 13 bases; nucleotides outside the gene matches: 8. The CDR3 loop reads CASSLVTSGGARYF. The CDR3 DNA sequence: TGTGCCAGCAGCTTAGTTACTAGCGGGGGAGCGCGGTACTTC.

This clonotype was detected a few times. The chain links TRBV5-5 to TRBJ1-5, with 11 nucleotides matching TRBD1. Germline-derived CDR1 and CDR2 are SGHKS and YYEKEE (reference sequence). After removal of 4 bases from V and 4 bases from J, the junction contained 7 bases not matched to a gene. The CDR3 is 16 residues long. CDR3 in DNA: TGTGCCAGCAGCGCGGGGACAGGGGGTCGAAATCAGCCCCAGCATTTT. Residues: CASSAGTGGRNQPQHF.

This chain connects TRBV9 to TRBJ2-5, with 10 bases aligning to TRBD2. From germline, CDR1 is SGDLS and CDR2 YYNGEE. V lost 1 base and J lost 5; bases outside the gene matches: 8. The CDR3 is 16 residues long. The CDR3 reads CASSVQREGELETQYF. The CDR3 region has the DNA TGTGCCAGCAGCGTACAGCGGGAGGGCGAATTGGAGACCCAGTACTTC. Based on the CDR3 plus reference TRBV9 and TRBJ2-5, the full variable domain is DSGVTQTPKHLITATGQRVTLRCSPRSGDLSVYWYQQSLDQGLQFLIQYYNGEERAKGNILERFSAQQFPDLHSELNLSSLELGDSALYFCASSVQREGELETQYFGPGTRLLVL.

The rearrangement joins TRBV11-3 to TRBJ2-3; TRBD1 might be the D (6 bases). V was pared by 6 bases and J by 8 bases, with 18 bases between. CDR3 size: 14 residues. Germline V CDR1 and CDR2: SGHNT, YENEEA. DNA of the CDR3: TGTGCCAGCAGTTCCGACGGGCCACAGGGTACGCAGTATTTT. This translates into CASSSDGPQGTQYF.

The chain carries TRBV28 and TRBJ2-5, with TRBD2 matching 10 bases. This CDR3 is 14 amino acids long. Germline loops: CDR1 MDHEN, CDR2 SYDVKM. Trimming at V came to 2 bases and at J to 11 bases, leaving 8 bases not matched to a gene. CDR3 DNA sequence: TGTGCCAGCAGTTTACTGGGACTAGCGTTTGAGCAGTACTTC. This codes for CASSLLGLAFEQYF.

Concerning this clonotype itself: The junction shows a germline mismatch at one end, possibly a read error. The chain links TRBV7-9 to TRBJ2-5; D gene ambiguous. Germline assignment: CDR1 SEHNR and CDR2 FQNEAQ (reference sequence). There are 14 residues in the CDR3. CDR3 region: CASSLGRTQETQHF. The DNA for the CDR3 is TGTGCCAGCAGCTTGGGCCGGACCCAAGAGACCCAGCACTTC.

The rearrangement uses TRBV7-2 and TRBJ1-5; D is perhaps TRBD1 (5 bases). The CDR3 extends over 16 amino acids. The ends were cut back, 1 base at V and 0 bases at J, with 10 bases in the middle. Germline-derived CDR1 and CDR2 are SGHTA and FQGNSA. The CDR3 spells CASSLVGPGSNQPQHF. CDR3 nucleotides: TGTGCCAGCAGCTTAGTGGGGCCCGGTAGCAATCAGCCCCAGCATTTT.

This chain connects TRBV6-2 or TRBV6-3 to TRBJ2-3; 10 nucleotides match TRBD2. Per germline, CDR1 MNHEY and CDR2 SVGEGT. There are 19 residues in the CDR3. The J segment lost 1 base and the V segment lost 1 base, leaving 11 bases of the junction unmatched. CDR3: CASSYFIQASGRGTDTQYF. For the CDR3, the DNA is TGTGCCAGCAGTTACTTTATCCAAGCTAGCGGGAGAGGCACAGATACGCAGTATTTT.

As for this clonotype: The junction departs from germline at one end; a sequencing error may be responsible. This sequence joins TRBV6-2 or TRBV6-3 and TRBJ2-1; D might be TRBD1 (5 bases). This CDR3 region has 15 residues. Germline CDR1 reads MNHEY; CDR2 reads SVGEGT. The CDR3 nucleotides are TGTGCCGGCAGTTACCTTCCAGGGTCCGACAATGAGCAGTTCTTC. This sequence encodes CAGSYLPGSDNEQFF.

The J gene is TRBJ2-7, the V gene TRBV27; 11 positions match TRBD1. The DNA end is a closer match to TRBJ2-4, so the J assignment may be wrong. This CDR3 is 13 amino acids long. The germline V gene has CDR1 MNHEY and CDR2 SMNVEV (reference sequence). The CDR3 DNA reads as TGTGCCAGCGGACAGGGGGCTTGGAACATTCAGTACTTC. Its translation is CASGQGAWNIQYF.

This clonotype has just a few counts. The chain recombines TRBV12-3 or TRBV12-4 with TRBJ1-2; D might be TRBD1 (6 bases). CDR3 length: 15 residues. Trimming shortened V by 2 bases and J by 4 bases, and 14 bases separated the two germline ends. The CDR3 is CASSLQGRPIYGYTF. The CDR3 bases are TGTGCCAGCAGTTTACAGGGGCGCCCTATCTATGGCTACACCTTC.

This clonotype has more than one count but fewer than ten. The chain recombines TRBV20-1 with TRBJ2-3, with TRBD2 matching over 7 bases. The germline CDR1 and CDR2 sequences are DFQATT and SNEGSKA (reference sequence). After removal of 7 bases from V and 1 base from J, the junction contained 8 bases not matched to a gene. The CDR3 runs 14 residues. CDR3 nucleotides: TGCAGTGGTAGGCTAGCGGACCGCACAGATACGCAGTATTTT. Its protein product is CSGRLADRTDTQYF.

This clonotype was seen a handful of times. The chain combines TRBV27 with TRBJ1-1; D ambiguous. CDR1 is MNHEY and CDR2 is SMNVEV in the germline V gene (reference sequence). V lost 6 bases to trimming and J lost 1 base, with 12 bases between them. This CDR3 contains 14 residues. CDR3 loop: CASSPRVTNTEAFF. CDR3 bases: TGTGCCAGCAGCCCCCGGGTCACGAACACTGAAGCTTTCTTT.

This clonotype was found many times. The V and J genes are TRBV20-1 and TRBJ2-7; no clear D. Trimming removed 0 bases from V and 2 bases from J, with 8 bases in between. Germline CDR1 is DFQATT and CDR2 is SNEGSKA (reference sequence). There are 13 residues in the CDR3. The CDR3 DNA reads TGCAGTGCTAGAGACCTTCCCGCCTACGAGCAGTACTTC. Protein sequence: CSARDLPAYEQYF.

The J gene is TRBJ2-1, the V gene TRBV12-3 or TRBV12-4; 7 bases align to TRBD2. This CDR3 is 15 amino acids long. V lost 5 bases, J lost 4 bases, and 8 bases stayed unmatched. The chain's CDR3 is CASSLLARGYNEQFF. The DNA for the CDR3 is TGTGCCAGCAGTCTACTAGCGCGAGGGTACAATGAGCAGTTCTTC.

The chain combines TRBV6-5 with TRBJ2-7; D uncertain. This CDR3 spans 15 amino acids. The V end lost 1 base, the J end lost 0 bases, and 10 bases lay between the germline ends. The germline CDR1 and CDR2 sequences are MNHEY and SVGAGI. DNA for the CDR3: TGTGCCAGCAGTTACTTAGGACCCCCCTCCTACGAGCAGTACTTC. Residues: CASSYLGPPSYEQYF.

The chain combines TRBV29-1 with TRBJ2-7; unclear D gene. TRBJ2-5 explains the end of the DNA better; the J call may be wrong. The CDR3 sequence is 12 residues long. From germline, CDR1 is SQVTM and CDR2 ANQGSEA. In nucleotides, the CDR3 is TGCAGCGTTGATAACATCGGTGGGACCCAGTACTTC. Translated: CSVDNIGGTQYF.

The table lists this clonotype with a count of one. V is TRBV20-1 and J is TRBJ1-2; no definite D call. Trimming pared 0 bases from V and 4 bases from J, leaving 12 bases between. The CDR3 is 14 residues long. The germline V gene encodes CDR1 DFQATT and CDR2 SNEGSKA (reference sequence). This CDR3 reads CSARDSVGIYGYTF. CDR3 DNA sequence: TGCAGTGCTAGAGATAGCGTCGGGATCTATGGCTACACCTTC.

This sequence joins TRBV7-9 and TRBJ1-1, with TRBD1 identical over 7 bases. Germline values: CDR1 SEHNR, CDR2 FQNEAQ (reference sequence). The J segment lost 1 base and the V segment lost 6 bases, leaving 8 bases of the junction unmatched. This CDR3 is 15 amino acids long. The CDR3 DNA reads as TGTGCCAGCAGAGGGGGCCCTCATGGGAACACTGAAGCTTTCTTT. It translates to CASRGGPHGNTEAFF.

The table lists this clonotype with a few counts. The chain employs TRBV4-1 and TRBJ2-7; D call uncertain. The germline V gene has CDR1 MGHRA and CDR2 YSYEKL. V was trimmed by 1 base and J by 1 base, leaving 11 bases between them. This CDR3 spans 15 amino acids. CDR3 sequence reads: CASSQGYSGSYEQYF. CDR3 nucleotides: TGCGCCAGCAGCCAAGGCTACAGTGGTTCCTACGAGCAGTACTTC.

This clonotype was detected once. The rearrangement joins TRBV4-3 to TRBJ1-1, with D hard to call. Trimming pared 7 bases from V and 1 base from J, leaving 13 bases between. This CDR3 comprises 14 residues. Per germline, CDR1 LGHNA and CDR2 YSLEER. The CDR3 DNA reads as TGCGCCAGCACACTGGGAGAGAGGAACACTGAAGCTTTCTTT. Translation gives CASTLGERNTEAFF.

This clonotype was recorded once. The chain recombines TRBV25-1 with TRBJ2-5; no clear D gene. CDR3 length equals 15 residues. The V end lost 0 bases, the J end lost 4 bases, and 12 bases lay between the germline ends. The germline V gene has CDR1 MGHDK and CDR2 SYGVNS. This CDR3 is CASSEYGGTGETQYF. The DNA of the CDR3 is TGTGCCAGCAGTGAATACGGCGGCACGGGAGAGACCCAGTACTTC.

This clonotype has a handful of counts. The chain employs TRBV6-1 and TRBJ1-2, with 11 positions matching TRBD1. Germline CDR1 MNHNS, CDR2 SASEGT. The CDR3 has 15 residues. V lost 4 bases, J lost 2 bases, and 3 bases stayed unmatched. CDR3 sequence: CASSVGQGVNYGYTF. In DNA, the CDR3 is TGTGCCAGCAGTGTGGGACAGGGGGTGAACTATGGCTACACCTTC.

The chain carries TRBV7-2 and TRBJ2-7, with TRBD1 matching 7 bases. Unmatched junction bases numbered 7, after V lost 5 bases and J lost 0 bases. Germline V gene lookup returns CDR1 SGHTA and CDR2 FQGNSA. The CDR3 runs 15 residues. Here the CDR3 reads CASSRDRALSYEQYF. CDR3 nucleotide sequence: TGTGCCAGCAGCCGTGACAGGGCACTCTCCTACGAGCAGTACTTC.

The sample holds one count of this clonotype. The chain employs TRBV9 and TRBJ1-6; D gene ambiguous. The germline V gene encodes CDR1 SGDLS and CDR2 YYNGEE. This CDR3 spans 15 amino acids. The V end was cut by 4 bases, the J end by 0 bases, with 8 bases between. CDR3 loop: CASSPLDSYNSPLHF. The CDR3 DNA is TGTGCCAGCAGCCCCCTGGACTCCTATAATTCACCCCTCCACTTT.

The V gene is TRBV20-1, the J gene TRBJ2-3, with 10 bases lining up with TRBD2. Germline CDR1 DFQATT, CDR2 SNEGSKA (reference sequence). There are 14 residues in the CDR3. The V segment lost 3 bases and the J segment 4 bases; nucleotides outside the gene matches: 4. The CDR3 coding sequence is TGCAGTGCTAGCCTAGCGGGGGTCCCAGATACGCAGTATTTT. Its translation is CSASLAGVPDTQYF.

V gene TRBV7-2 combines with J gene TRBJ2-3, with 16 bases that match TRBD2. The CDR3 totals 19 residues. J was trimmed by 2 bases and V by 5 bases; bases with no gene match: 10. Germline CDR1 and CDR2: SGHTA and FQGNSA. The CDR3 bases are TGTGCCAGCAGCCCCTCGGGACTAGCGGGAGGGCCATACACAGATACGCAGTATTTT. It yields the protein CASSPSGLAGGPYTDTQYF.